Presented here are 28 T cell receptor beta chains from one specimen sequenced in a study of cytomegalovirus exposure and HLA in healthy donors. PCR employed 60 Vbeta and 13 Jbeta primers. Only in-frame clones appear in the TCRdb table, and some are missing; sequencing was by immunoSEQ multiplex PCR. The sample consists of 90,000 to 120,000 clones, approximately 80% of them appearing once. The sample taken for sequencing was PBMCs. The receptors were gathered from a male donor in good health and CMV-seronegative.

V gene TRBV5-5 combines with J gene TRBJ1-5; D is unresolved. This CDR3 contains 14 residues. Germline CDR1 reads SGHKS; CDR2 reads YYEKEE (reference sequence). Trimming cost V 0 bases and J 1 base, with 5 bases left between them. The CDR3 bases are TGTGCCAGCAGCTTGGTGAGCAGCAATCAGCCCCAGCATTTT. Its protein is CASSLVSSNQPQHF.

The CDR3 bases are TGTGCCAGCAGCGCATCGTCCGGGGGTATCACTGAAGCTTTCTTT. Protein product: CASSASSGGITEAFF. The chain is built from TRBV9 and TRBJ1-1; a possible D gene is TRBD1 (5 bases). Germline V gives CDR1 SGDLS, CDR2 YYNGEE. This CDR3 contains 15 residues. Between the trimmed V and J ends, which lost 3 bases and 4 bases, there was a span of 16 bases.

The chain couples TRBV30 to TRBJ1-5, with unresolved D. The CDR3 is made up of 15 amino acids. Trimming pared 1 base from V and 2 bases from J, leaving 12 bases between. The germline gives CDR1 GTSNPN, CDR2 SVGIG (reference sequence). The CDR3 sequence is CAWSDQIHRNQPQHF. CDR3 DNA sequence: TGTGCCTGGAGTGACCAGATCCATCGCAATCAGCCCCAGCATTTT.

The rearrangement links TRBV28 to TRBJ2-1, with D perhaps TRBD2 (5 bases). Germline values: CDR1 MDHEN, CDR2 SYDVKM. Trimming took off 8 bases at V and 0 bases at J, with 8 bases between the two ends. The CDR3 covers 13 residues. The CDR3 loop is CASSDYSYNEQFF. The CDR3 DNA reads TGTGCCAGCTCTGACTACTCCTACAATGAGCAGTTCTTC.

The chain couples TRBV5-1 to TRBJ2-7, with D possibly TRBD1 on 6 matching bases. V was trimmed by 4 bases and J by 1 base, leaving 15 bases between them. This CDR3 has 15 amino acids. Germline V gene data show CDR1 as SGHRS and CDR2 as YFSETQ. The CDR3 bases are TGCGCCAGCAGCCCAACCAAAGACAGGTCCTACGAGCAGTACTTC. Protein: CASSPTKDRSYEQYF.

Here the CDR3 DNA reads TGTGCCAGCAGCTTAGCGGCGGGTTTTCGGGATACGCAGTATTTT. It yields the protein CASSLAAGFRDTQYF. This rearrangement joins TRBV7-9 to TRBJ2-3, with a possible D match to TRBD2 (5 bases). V was clipped by 0 bases and J by 6 bases, with 13 bases between them. CDR3 size: 15 residues. Germline-derived CDR1 and CDR2 are SEHNR and FQNEAQ (reference sequence).

The chain employs TRBV10-3 and TRBJ2-6, with 8 bases that match TRBD1. Per the germline V gene, CDR1 is ENHRY and CDR2 is SYGVKD. This CDR3 has 14 residues. V dropped 10 bases and J dropped 4; count of bases not matched to a gene: 6. DNA for the CDR3: TGTGCCACCAGACAGGGGCTCGGGGCCAACGTCCTGACTTTC. Translated, it gives CATRQGLGANVLTF.

The gene calls are TRBV6-4 and TRBJ2-3; TRBD1 might be the D (5 bases). CDR3 length: 13 residues. The V end lost 6 bases, the J end lost 4 bases, and 11 bases lay between the germline ends. Per germline, CDR1 MRHNA and CDR2 SNTAGT. CDR3 loop: CASSDGRADTQYF. CDR3 bases: TGTGCCAGCAGCGACGGCAGGGCAGATACGCAGTATTTT.

This clone has only a few counts. V usage is TRBV27 and J usage is TRBJ2-7; 7 positions match TRBD1. The CDR3 sequence is 13 residues long. Germline loops: CDR1 MNHEY, CDR2 SMNVEV (reference sequence). V dropped 5 bases and J dropped 4; count of bases not matched to a gene: 5. Here the CDR3 reads CASSLDRLYEQYF. The CDR3 nucleotides read TGTGCCAGCAGTCTGGACAGGTTGTACGAGCAGTACTTC.

CDR3 region: CASRSTEEPYNEQFF. CDR3 DNA: TGTGCCAGCAGATCCACGGAGGAGCCCTACAATGAGCAGTTCTTC. This sequence joins TRBV5-6 and TRBJ2-1, with D possibly matching TRBD2 (5 bases). This CDR3 has 15 residues. V shed 5 bases and J shed 2 bases, with 14 bases lying between them. CDR1 is SGHDT, CDR2 YYEEEE, per germline.

The chain is built from TRBV19 and TRBJ2-7; 7 positions match TRBD2. With V trimmed by 2 bases and J by 5 bases, 9 bases remained unmatched. The CDR3 consists of 15 residues. CDR1 LNHDA and CDR2 SQIVND come from the germline V gene (reference sequence). Here the CDR3 DNA reads TGTGCCAGTAGTATATTGGCGGGAGCTCTGGACGAGCAGTACTTC. Its protein is CASSILAGALDEQYF. Based on the CDR3 plus reference TRBV19 and TRBJ2-7, the full variable domain is DGGITQSPKYLFRKEGQNVTLSCEQNLNHDAMYWYRQDPGQGLRLIYYSQIVNDFQKGDIAEGYSVSREKKESFPLTVTSAQKNPTAFYLCASSILAGALDEQYFGPGTRLTVT.

This clone appeared a single time. This chain connects TRBV4-1 to TRBJ2-7, with D uncertain. Trimming cost V 1 base and J 6 bases, with 10 bases left between them. CDR3 length: 13 residues. Germline V gene data show CDR1 as MGHRA and CDR2 as YSYEKL. The CDR3 sequence: CASSQAQSLEQYF. The CDR3 nucleotides are TGCGCCAGCAGCCAAGCACAGTCTCTCGAGCAGTACTTC.

This clone was observed a single time. This chain uses TRBV9 with TRBJ1-5; D is possibly TRBD1 (5 bases). V lost 3 bases and J lost 1, with 8 bases in between. CDR1 is SGDLS and CDR2 is YYNGEE in the germline V gene. The CDR3 contains 14 residues. CDR3 residues: CASSAAGSNQPQHF. CDR3 in DNA: TGTGCCAGCAGCGCAGCAGGGAGCAATCAGCCCCAGCATTTT.

This chain uses TRBV7-8 with TRBJ1-2; 8 positions agree with TRBD1. Germline assignment: CDR1 SGHVS and CDR2 FQNEAQ. J was trimmed by 8 bases and V by 7 bases; bases with no gene match: 12. This CDR3 is built from 14 residues. CDR3 bases: TGTGCCAGCACCAACCAGGGGGCGTTGGGGGGCTACACCTTC. As protein: CASTNQGALGGYTF.

The chain employs TRBV28 and TRBJ2-4; possibly TRBD1 for D (5 bases). The CDR3 has 14 residues. Trimming left V 5 bases short and J 3 bases short, with 11 bases between. Germline lookup yields CDR1 MDHEN and CDR2 SYDVKM. This CDR3 is CASSRDSNKNIQYF. CDR3 coding DNA: TGTGCCAGCAGTCGCGACAGTAACAAAAACATTCAGTACTTC. The variable domain in full, with the rest retrieved from reference TRBV28 and TRBJ2-4, is DVKVTQSSRYLVKRTGEKVFLECVQDMDHENMFWYRQDPGLGLRLIYFSYDVKMKEKGDIPEGYSVSREKKERFSLILESASTNQTSMYLCASSRDSNKNIQYFGAGTRLSVL.

This clone showed up just once. The rearrangement uses TRBV7-9 and TRBJ2-7, with D possibly being TRBD1 (6 bases). The CDR3 totals 13 residues. The germline V gene encodes CDR1 SEHNR and CDR2 FQNEAQ (reference sequence). V was clipped by 5 bases and J by 2 bases, with 10 bases between them. CDR3 sequence: CASSHRDAYEQYF. CDR3 sequence (DNA): TGTGCCAGCAGCCACAGGGACGCCTACGAGCAGTACTTC.

This clone was detected only a few times. J is TRBJ2-2 and V is TRBV18, with unresolved D. This CDR3 region has 16 residues. Looked up from germline, CDR1 is KGHSH and CDR2 is LQKENI. The V end lost 1 base, the J end lost 5 bases, and 14 bases lay between the germline ends. CDR3 amino acids: CASSPRGGTETGELFF. The CDR3 DNA reads TGTGCCAGCTCACCACGCGGTGGAACCGAGACCGGGGAGCTGTTTTTT. Full variable domain (rest looked up from reference TRBV18 and TRBJ2-2): NAGVMQNPRHLVRRRGQEARLRCSPMKGHSHVYWYRQLPEEGLKFMVYLQKENIIDESGMPKERFSAEFPKEGPSILRIQQVVRGDSAAYFCASSPRGGTETGELFFGEGSRLTVL.

This chain joins TRBV1 and TRBJ2-1; TRBD2, the table's D call, was not compared with the DNA. TRBV1 is noted as a pseudogene. This CDR3 has 20 amino acids. DNA for the CDR3: TGCACCAGCAGCCAAAAACCTCACGGGACTAGCGGGAGGGGGACAGTAGAGCAGTTCTTC. Encoded protein: CTSSQKPHGTSGRGTVEQFF.

This clone occurred once. CDR3 protein: CASCDSGSGTGELFF. The CDR3 DNA reads TGCGCCAGCTGCGATAGCGGGAGTGGCACCGGGGAGCTGTTTTTT. V is TRBV5-1 and J is TRBJ2-2; 9 nucleotides align to TRBD2. The CDR3 is made up of 15 amino acids. Germline V gene sequence: CDR1 SGHRS, CDR2 YFSETQ. Losses at the gene ends were 7 bases for V and 4 bases for J; bases not matched to a gene: 8.

J is TRBJ1-5 and V is TRBV27; no clear D gene. Germline V CDR1 and CDR2: MNHEY, SMNVEV (reference sequence). Trimming removed 3 bases from V and 4 bases from J, with 10 bases in between. The CDR3 consists of 14 residues. In DNA form, the CDR3 reads TGTGCCAGCAGTTTCGCAGGCAAAAATCAGCCCCAGCATTTT. Translating gives CASSFAGKNQPQHF.

The genes are TRBV6-1 and TRBJ2-1, with TRBD1 identical over 10 bases. CDR3 length: 14 residues. Germline CDR1 is MNHNS and CDR2 is SASEGT. Losses at the gene ends were 10 bases for V and 9 bases for J; bases not matched to a gene: 12. The CDR3 loop is CATLSGTGDFEQFF. CDR3 coding DNA: TGTGCCACCCTTTCCGGGACAGGGGATTTTGAGCAGTTCTTC.

The V gene is TRBV4-2, the J gene TRBJ2-7; possibly TRBD2 for D (6 bases). Deletions cut 1 base from V and 6 bases from J, with 16 bases between. Germline V CDR1 and CDR2: LGHNA, YNFKEQ. The CDR3 covers 15 residues. CDR3 residues: CASSQAVRGRGEQYF. The CDR3 DNA is TGTGCCAGCAGCCAAGCCGTGCGCGGGCGGGGCGAGCAGTACTTC.

The V and J genes are TRBV29-1 and TRBJ2-1; 7 bases line up with TRBD2. Trimming removed 2 bases from V and 5 bases from J; junction bases left unmatched: 6. The CDR3 extends over 14 amino acids. Per the germline V gene, CDR1 is SQVTM and CDR2 is ANQGSEA. The CDR3 here is CSVESLAEDNEQFF. In DNA form, the CDR3 reads TGCAGCGTTGAAAGTCTAGCGGAGGACAATGAGCAGTTCTTC.

The chain is built from TRBV6-5 and TRBJ2-1; D remains ambiguous. Germline V gene data show CDR1 as MNHEY and CDR2 as SVGAGI. The CDR3 runs to 14 residues. V was clipped by 6 bases and J by 9 bases, with 18 bases between them. CDR3 sequence: CASRSQAPRPEQFF. CDR3 coding DNA: TGTGCCAGCAGGTCCCAGGCCCCACGTCCTGAGCAGTTCTTC.

The gene calls are TRBV14 and TRBJ2-5, with D unresolved. The germline CDR1 and CDR2 sequences are SGHDN and FVKESK. Deletions cut 0 bases from V and 4 bases from J, with 6 bases between. The CDR3 is 13 residues long. CDR3 sequence (DNA): TGTGCCAGCAGCCAAGAACTAAGAGAGACCCAGTACTTC. This codes for CASSQELRETQYF.

The gene calls are TRBV30 and TRBJ1-1, with D perhaps matching TRBD1 (6 bases). The germline V gene has CDR1 GTSNPN and CDR2 SVGIG (reference sequence). The CDR3 spans 11 residues. Deletions cut 0 bases from V and 10 bases from J, with 9 bases between. This CDR3 reads CAWSVQGVAFF. For the CDR3, the DNA is TGTGCCTGGAGTGTACAGGGTGTAGCTTTCTTT.

The rearrangement links TRBV19 to TRBJ2-2, with D tentatively TRBD1 (5 bases). Germline values: CDR1 LNHDA, CDR2 SQIVND (reference sequence). V lost 4 bases and J lost 0, with 9 bases in between. This CDR3 spans 15 amino acids. This CDR3 reads CASSTGQPNTGELFF. The CDR3, as DNA: TGTGCCAGTAGTACCGGACAACCGAACACCGGGGAGCTGTTTTTT. Full variable domain (remainder filled in from reference TRBV19 and TRBJ2-2): DGGITQSPKYLFRKEGQNVTLSCEQNLNHDAMYWYRQDPGQGLRLIYYSQIVNDFQKGDIAEGYSVSREKKESFPLTVTSAQKNPTAFYLCASSTGQPNTGELFFGEGSRLTVL.

The V and J genes are TRBV9 and TRBJ2-7; 7 bases match TRBD1. Per germline, CDR1 SGDLS and CDR2 YYNGEE. J gave up 5 bases and V 3 bases, and 11 bases lay outside the gene matches. This CDR3 spans 15 amino acids. CDR3 nucleotides: TGTGCCAGCAGCGCAGGCGGACAGGTTCACCACGAGCAGTACTTC. Residues: CASSAGGQVHHEQYF.